The clone carrying this T cell receptor beta chain showed up just a few times. The antigen is not known. It was with 60 Vbeta and 13 Jbeta primers that the PCR ran. How the authors handled the data: The count from a later analysis was 70 million to 85 million unique TCR beta chains, around 11 million of them shared. Sequencing was performed with immunoSEQ multiplex PCR; in TCRdb, only in-frame clones are kept and a portion is missing. V and J calls and clone size are as listed in that table; D and trimming were resolved from the DNA. The sample consists of 150,000 to 200,000 clones, approximately 81% of them appearing once. This sample stems from a study of cytomegalovirus exposure and HLA in healthy donors. Study-wide results and limits: In a later analysis, across HLA loci, associated TCR counts were highest for DRB1, lowest for HLA-C.

The germline V gene encodes CDR1 SGHVS and CDR2 FNYEAQ. This CDR3 has 13 amino acids. V shed 5 bases and J 6 bases; nucleotides not matched to a gene: 7. This clonotype originated in a man between 18 and 29 years old in good health and CMV-seronegative. V is TRBV7-6 and J is TRBJ2-7, with 7 nucleotides matching TRBD1. The specimen sequenced was PBMCs. The CDR3 sequence is CASSPLTGLEQYF. CDR3 bases: TGTGCCAGCAGCCCCCTGACAGGGCTCGAGCAGTACTTC.